The 3 T cell receptor beta chains below were found in one sample sequenced in a study of blood T cell repertoires in COVID-19. Assay used: immunoSEQ multiplex PCR; TCRdb lists only in-frame clones, some missing. The data contain under 55,000 clones, 79% of them singletons. Sequences were obtained from peripheral blood. The source of these receptors is a man in his 70s with acute or convalescent COVID-19.

The rearrangement joins TRBV7-3 to TRBJ2-1; 7 positions match TRBD2. The J segment lost 9 bases and the V segment lost 5 bases, leaving 7 bases of the junction unmatched. Germline loops: CDR1 SGHTA, CDR2 FQGTGA. The CDR3 length is 13 residues. The CDR3, as DNA: TGTGCCAGCAGCCCCGGACTAGTGGGTGAGCAGTTCTTC. This translates into CASSPGLVGEQFF.

V usage is TRBV11-3 and J usage is TRBJ2-5, with TRBD1 matching 7 bases. The V gene end was trimmed by 2 bases and the J gene end by 7 bases; junction bases not matched to a gene: 13. Per the germline V gene, CDR1 is SGHNT and CDR2 is YENEEA. This CDR3 spans 16 amino acids. Here the CDR3 DNA reads TGTGCCAGCAGCTTAAGACAGGGCATGAAAAAAGGGACCCAGTACTTC. This gives the protein CASSLRQGMKKGTQYF.

The chain couples TRBV20-1 to TRBJ2-7, with D possibly matching TRBD2 (5 bases). The CDR3 runs to 11 residues. Looked up from germline, CDR1 is DFQATT and CDR2 is SNEGSKA (reference sequence). V shed 2 bases and J shed 6 bases, with 8 bases lying between them. The CDR3 reads CSARPDSEQYF. The CDR3 DNA follows: TGCAGTGCTAGACCGGACTCCGAGCAGTACTTC.